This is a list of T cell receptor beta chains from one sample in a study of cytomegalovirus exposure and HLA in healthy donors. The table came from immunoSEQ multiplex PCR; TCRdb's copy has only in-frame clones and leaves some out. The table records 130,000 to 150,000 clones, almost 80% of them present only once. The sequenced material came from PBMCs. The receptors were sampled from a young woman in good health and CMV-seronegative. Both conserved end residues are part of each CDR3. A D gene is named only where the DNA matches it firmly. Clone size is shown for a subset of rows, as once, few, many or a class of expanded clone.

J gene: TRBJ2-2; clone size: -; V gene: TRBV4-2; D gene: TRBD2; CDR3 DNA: TGTGCCAGCAGCCCATCGGGACTAGAGAACACCGGGGAGCTGTTTTTT; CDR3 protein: CASSPSGLENTGELFF
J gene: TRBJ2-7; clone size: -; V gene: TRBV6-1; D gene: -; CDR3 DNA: TGTGCCAGCACCCCGACAGGAATATACGAGCAGTACTTC; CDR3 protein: CASTPTGIYEQYF
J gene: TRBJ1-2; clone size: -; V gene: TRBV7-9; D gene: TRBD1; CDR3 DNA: TGTGCCAGCAGCTTGGGACAGTCCTATGGCTACACCTTC; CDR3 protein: CASSLGQSYGYTF
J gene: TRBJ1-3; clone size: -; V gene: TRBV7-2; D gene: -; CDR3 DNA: TGTGCCCTTCACAGGATCTCTGGAAACACCATATATTTT; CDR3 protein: CALHRISGNTIYF
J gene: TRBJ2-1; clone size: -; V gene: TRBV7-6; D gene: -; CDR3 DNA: TGTGCCAGCAGCCTCGGGACCTACAATGAGCAGTTCTTC; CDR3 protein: CASSLGTYNEQFF
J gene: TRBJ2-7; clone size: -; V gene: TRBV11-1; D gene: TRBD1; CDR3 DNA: TGTGCCAGCAGCTCCTGGACAGGGGGCTTCGACGAGCAGTACTTC; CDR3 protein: CASSSWTGGFDEQYF
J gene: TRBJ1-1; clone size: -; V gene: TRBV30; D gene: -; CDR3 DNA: TGTGCCTGGAGCTCTACGGGGGACACTGAAGCTTTCTTT; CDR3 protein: CAWSSTGDTEAFF
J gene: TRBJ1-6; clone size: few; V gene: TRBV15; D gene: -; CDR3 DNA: TGTGCCACCAGCAGAGAAGGAAGAGGGTCACCCCTCCACTTT; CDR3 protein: CATSREGRGSPLHF
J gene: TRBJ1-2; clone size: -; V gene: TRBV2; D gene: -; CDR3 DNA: TGTGCCAGCAGAGCGGACGTCTCTAACTATGGCTACACCTTC; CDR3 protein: CASRADVSNYGYTF
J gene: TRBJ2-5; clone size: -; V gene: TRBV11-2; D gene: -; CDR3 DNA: TGTGCCAGCAGCCTGAGGCGGGGCCGGGGAGAGACCCAGTACTTC; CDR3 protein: CASSLRRGRGETQYF
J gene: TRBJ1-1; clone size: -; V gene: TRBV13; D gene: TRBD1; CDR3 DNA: TGTGCCAGCAGCTCGAGGAGGACAGGGGATACTGAAGCTTTCTTT; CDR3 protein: CASSSRRTGDTEAFF
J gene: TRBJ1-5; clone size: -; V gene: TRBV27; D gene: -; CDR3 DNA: TGTGCCAGCAGCGGGGAGGTGGGTCAGCCCCAGCATTTT; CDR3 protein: CASSGEVGQPQHF
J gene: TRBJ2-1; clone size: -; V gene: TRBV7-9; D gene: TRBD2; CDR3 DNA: TGTGCCAGCAGCTCCGGGGGGAGCTCCTACAATGAGCAGTTCTTC; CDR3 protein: CASSSGGSSYNEQFF
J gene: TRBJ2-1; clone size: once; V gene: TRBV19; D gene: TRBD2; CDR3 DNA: TGTGCCAGTGGCACTCCGGGACTAGCGGGGAATGAGCAGTTCTTC; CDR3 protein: CASGTPGLAGNEQFF
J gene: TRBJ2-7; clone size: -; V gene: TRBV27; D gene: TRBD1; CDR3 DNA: TGTGCCAGCAGCTATGGGGGACAGGTGCCCGAGCAGTACTTC; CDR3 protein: CASSYGGQVPEQYF
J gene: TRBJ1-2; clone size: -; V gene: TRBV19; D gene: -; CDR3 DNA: TGTGCCAGTAGCAGACACGAGGGCGGCTACACCTTC; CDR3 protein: CASSRHEGGYTF
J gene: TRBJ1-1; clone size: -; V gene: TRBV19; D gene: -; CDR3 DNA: TGTGCCAGTAGTGAACAGAGGACAGACACTGAAGCTTTCTTT; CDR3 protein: CASSEQRTDTEAFF
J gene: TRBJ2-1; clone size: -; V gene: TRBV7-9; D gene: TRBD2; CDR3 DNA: TGTGCCAGCAGCTACGACATGGGACTAGCCGCAAACAATGAGCAGTTCTTC; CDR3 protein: CASSYDMGLAANNEQFF
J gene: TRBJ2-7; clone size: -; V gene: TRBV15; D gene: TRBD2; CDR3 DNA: TGTGCCACCAGCAGAGTGAGCGGGGGCAGCTCCTACGAGCAGTACTTC; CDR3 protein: CATSRVSGGSSYEQYF
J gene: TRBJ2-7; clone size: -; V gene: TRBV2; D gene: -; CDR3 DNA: TGTGCCAGCAGTGAAGCCGGGAGTCAGTACTTC; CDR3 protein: CASSEAGSQYF
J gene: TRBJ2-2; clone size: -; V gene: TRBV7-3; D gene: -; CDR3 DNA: TGTGCCAGCAGCATACAGGGCTTGACCGGGGAGCTGTTTTTT; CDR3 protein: CASSIQGLTGELFF
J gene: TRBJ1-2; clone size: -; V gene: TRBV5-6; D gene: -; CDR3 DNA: TGTGCCAGCAGCTTGGCCGTCCTAGATGGCTACACCTTC; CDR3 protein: CASSLAVLDGYTF
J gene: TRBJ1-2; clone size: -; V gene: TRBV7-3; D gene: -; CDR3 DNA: TGTGCCAGCAGCTCCCCCAACAGGGATGGCTACACCTTC; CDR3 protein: CASSSPNRDGYTF
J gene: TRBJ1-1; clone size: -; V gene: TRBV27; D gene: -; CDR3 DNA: TGTGCCAGCAGTCTGCGCGGACAGAACACTGAAGCTTTCTTT; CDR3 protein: CASSLRGQNTEAFF
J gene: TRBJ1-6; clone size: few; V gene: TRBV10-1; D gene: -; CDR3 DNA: TGCGCCGGTGGTCAGGCCTCCTATAATTCACCCCTCCACTTT; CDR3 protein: CAGGQASYNSPLHF
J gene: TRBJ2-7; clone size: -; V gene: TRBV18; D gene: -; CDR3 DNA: TGTGCCAGCTCACCAGTGGCAGGATCCTACGAGCAGTACTTC; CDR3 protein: CASSPVAGSYEQYF
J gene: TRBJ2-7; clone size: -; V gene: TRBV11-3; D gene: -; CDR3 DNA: TGTGCCAGCAGCGTCGGTAGGACAGCCTACGAGCAGTACTTC; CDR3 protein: CASSVGRTAYEQYF
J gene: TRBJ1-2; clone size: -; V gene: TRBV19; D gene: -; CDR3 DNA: TGTGCCAGTAGTATTTCAGGGGTCCCCTATGGCTACACCTTC; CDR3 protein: CASSISGVPYGYTF
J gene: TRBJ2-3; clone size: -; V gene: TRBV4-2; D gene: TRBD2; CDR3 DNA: TGTGCCAGCAGCCATTCGGGACTAGCGGGCTACCCCCCCACAGATACGCAGTATTTT; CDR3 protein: CASSHSGLAGYPPTDTQYF
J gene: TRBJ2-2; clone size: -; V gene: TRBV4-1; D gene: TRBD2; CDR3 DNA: TGCGCCAGCAGCCAGCGGGGGGGCGGGGAGCTGTTTTTT; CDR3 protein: CASSQRGGGELFF
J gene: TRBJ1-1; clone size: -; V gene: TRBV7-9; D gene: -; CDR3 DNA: TGTGCCAGCACCGTAGGGGGGGGACGGGACACTGAAGCTTTCTTT; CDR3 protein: CASTVGGGRDTEAFF
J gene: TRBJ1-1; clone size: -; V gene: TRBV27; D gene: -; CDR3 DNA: TGTGCCAGCAGTTTGTATTGGAACACTGAAGCTTTCTTT; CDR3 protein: CASSLYWNTEAFF
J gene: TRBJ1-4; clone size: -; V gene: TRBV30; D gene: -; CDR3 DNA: TGTGCCTGGAGTGTTTCGACCTCTAGGAATGAAAAACTGTTTTTT; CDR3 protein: CAWSVSTSRNEKLFF
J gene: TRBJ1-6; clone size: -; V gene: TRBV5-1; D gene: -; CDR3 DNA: TGCGCCAGCAGCTTGAACATGAATTCACCCCTCCACTTT; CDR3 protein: CASSLNMNSPLHF
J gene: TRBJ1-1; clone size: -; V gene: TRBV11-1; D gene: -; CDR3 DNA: TGTGCCAGCAGCGATCGGACAGAAGCTTTCTTT; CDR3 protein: CASSDRTEAFF
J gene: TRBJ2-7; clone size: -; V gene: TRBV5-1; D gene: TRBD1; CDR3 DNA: TGCGCCAGCAGCTCGCCGGACAGGTTTACCTACGAGCAGTACTTC; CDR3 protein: CASSSPDRFTYEQYF
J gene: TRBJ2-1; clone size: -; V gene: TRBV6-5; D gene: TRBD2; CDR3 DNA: TGTGCCAGCAGCGGGGGGGGAAATGAGCAGTTCTTC; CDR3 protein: CASSGGGNEQFF
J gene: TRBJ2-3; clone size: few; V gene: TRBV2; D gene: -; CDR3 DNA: TGTGCCAGCAGTGTTCCGGGGTTCACAGATACGCAGTATTTT; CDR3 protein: CASSVPGFTDTQYF
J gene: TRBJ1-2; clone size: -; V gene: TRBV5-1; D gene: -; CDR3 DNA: TGCGCCAGCAGCGACACGGGGAGCTATGGCTACACCTTC; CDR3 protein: CASSDTGSYGYTF
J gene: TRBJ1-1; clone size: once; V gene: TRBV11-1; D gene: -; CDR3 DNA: TGTGCCAGCACCGACAGGACCACCTACACTGAAGCTTTCTTT; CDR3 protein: CASTDRTTYTEAFF
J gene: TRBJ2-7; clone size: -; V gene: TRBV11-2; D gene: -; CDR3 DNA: TGTGCCAGCAGCCCGGGGGGCTCATACTCCTACGAGCAGTACTTC; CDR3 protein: CASSPGGSYSYEQYF
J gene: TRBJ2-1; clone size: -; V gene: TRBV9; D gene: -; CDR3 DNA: TGTGCCAGCAGCGGATTAGAATATGAGCAGTTCTTC; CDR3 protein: CASSGLEYEQFF
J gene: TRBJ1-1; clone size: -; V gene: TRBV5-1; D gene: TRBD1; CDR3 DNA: TGCGCCAGCAGCTCCTGGACAGGGGGCGGGAACACTGAAGCTTTCTTT; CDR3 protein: CASSSWTGGGNTEAFF
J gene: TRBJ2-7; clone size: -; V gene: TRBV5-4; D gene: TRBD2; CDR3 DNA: TGTGCCAGCAGCTCAGGGGCGGGGGGGGCCTACGAGCAGTACTTC; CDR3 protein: CASSSGAGGAYEQYF
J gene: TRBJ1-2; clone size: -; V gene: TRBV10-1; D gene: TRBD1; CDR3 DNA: TGCGCCAGTACGGACAGGGGAAACTATGGCTACACCTTC; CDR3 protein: CASTDRGNYGYTF
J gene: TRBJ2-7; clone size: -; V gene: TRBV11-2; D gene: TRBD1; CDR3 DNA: TGTGCCAGCAGCTTGGGAGACAGGGGCCTCTCCTACGAGCAGTACTTC; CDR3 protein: CASSLGDRGLSYEQYF
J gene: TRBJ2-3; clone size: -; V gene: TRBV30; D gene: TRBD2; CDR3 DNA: TGTGCCTGGAGTGTACTTGCGGGGGGTCCAGATACGCAGTATTTT; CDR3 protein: CAWSVLAGGPDTQYF
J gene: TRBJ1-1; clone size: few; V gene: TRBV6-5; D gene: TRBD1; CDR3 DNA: TGTGCCAGCAGTTTACTAGGGACAGGGTTGAACACTGAAGCTTTCTTT; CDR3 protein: CASSLLGTGLNTEAFF
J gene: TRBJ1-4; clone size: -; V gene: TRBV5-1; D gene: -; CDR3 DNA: TGCGCCAGCAGCGTCACGGGCGGGAGTAATGAAAAACTGTTTTTT; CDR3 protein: CASSVTGGSNEKLFF
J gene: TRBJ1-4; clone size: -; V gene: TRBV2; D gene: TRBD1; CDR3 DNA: TGTGCCAGCAGAGCCGGGACAGGGGTAAAAAGTGAAAAACTGTTTTTT; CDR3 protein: CASRAGTGVKSEKLFF
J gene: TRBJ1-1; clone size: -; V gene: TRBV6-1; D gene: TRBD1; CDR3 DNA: TGTGCCAGCAGTGAAGCAGGGACAGGGGGGGAGACTGAAGCTTTCTTT; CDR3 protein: CASSEAGTGGETEAFF
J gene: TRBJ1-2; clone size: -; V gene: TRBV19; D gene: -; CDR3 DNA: TGTGCCAGTAGTAGGGAGAAGGGAGACTATGGCTACACCTTC; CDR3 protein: CASSREKGDYGYTF
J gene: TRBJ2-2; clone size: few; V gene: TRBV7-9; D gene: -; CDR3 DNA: TGTGCCAGCAGCTTAACGGCCGGGGAGCTGTTTTTT; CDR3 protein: CASSLTAGELFF
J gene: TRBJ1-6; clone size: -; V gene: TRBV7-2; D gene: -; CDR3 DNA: TGTGCCAGCAGCTTCTCTCAGGGCCAGAATTCACCCCTCCACTTT; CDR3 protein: CASSFSQGQNSPLHF
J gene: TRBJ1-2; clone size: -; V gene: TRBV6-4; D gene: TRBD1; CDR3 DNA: TGTGCCAGCAGTGAATCTCCCCTACAGGGGGTCTATGGCTACACCTTC; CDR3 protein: CASSESPLQGVYGYTF